Below are 3 T cell receptor beta chains sequenced from a single sample in a study of blood T cell repertoires in COVID-19. TCRdb keeps only in-frame clones here, not all; method: immunoSEQ multiplex PCR. Among about 150,000 clones, around 87% were seen once, and the ten largest hold 2.5% to 3%. What was sequenced was peripheral blood. These receptors came from a woman over 75 with COVID-19, enrolled during active disease.

In its sample, this clone was seen once. CDR3 in amino acids: CASSPRTGLGEKLFF. In DNA form, the CDR3 reads TGTGCCAGCAGCCCGAGGACAGGGCTGGGTGAAAAACTGTTTTTT. This chain links TRBV7-9 with TRBJ1-4; TRBD1 matches at 8 bases. Germline V gene lookup returns CDR1 SEHNR and CDR2 FQNEAQ (reference sequence). CDR3 length equals 15 residues. Unmatched junction bases numbered 9, after V lost 5 bases and J lost 7 bases.

This sequence joins TRBV28 and TRBJ1-2, with 9 bases matching TRBD1. This CDR3 spans 16 amino acids. Per the germline V gene, CDR1 is MDHEN and CDR2 is SYDVKM. Germline trimming cut 7 bases from V and 2 bases from J; bases unmatched to any gene: 11. CDR3 in DNA: TGTGCCAGCAACCCCCCGCAAGGGACAGGGAACTATGGCTACACCTTC. This gives the protein CASNPPQGTGNYGYTF.

The rearrangement links TRBV5-1 to TRBJ1-1; D is unclear. This CDR3 region has 14 residues. Looked up from germline, CDR1 is SGHRS and CDR2 is YFSETQ. V was trimmed by 7 bases and J by 1 base, leaving 14 bases between them. In DNA, the CDR3 is TGCGCCAGCCGCCAAGACATCCAGAACACTGAAGCTTTCTTT. Amino acid sequence: CASRQDIQNTEAFF. Full variable domain (missing parts from reference TRBV5-1 and TRBJ1-1): KAGVTQTPRYLIKTRGQQVTLSCSPISGHRSVSWYQQTPGQGLQFLFEYFSETQRNKGNFPGRFSGRQFSNSRSEMNVSTLELGDSALYLCASRQDIQNTEAFFGQGTRLTVV.